The sequence of this T cell receptor beta chain was determined in a study of T cell responses to AZD1222 COVID-19 vaccine. The study's findings and limits: Spike-specific TCR breadth and depth grew following two AZD1222 doses.

Method: immunoSEQ multiplex PCR; TCRdb's copy keeps in-frame clones and lacks some. The sample has about 180,000 clones; 85% to 95% are singletons. V was clipped by 0 bases and J by 2 bases, with 6 bases between them. Looked up from germline, CDR1 is MNHEY and CDR2 is SVGAGI. The CDR3 sequence is 14 residues long. In its sample, this clone was seen once. Its specificity is unknown. This chain connects TRBV6-5 to TRBJ2-3; D remains ambiguous. The specimen was peripheral blood, collected 28 days after the second dose of the MenACWY control vaccine. The receptor was derived from an adult who received the MenACWY meningococcal vaccine as a control. CDR3 DNA sequence: TGTGCCAGCAGTTACTCGTCCAACACAGATACGCAGTATTTT. It codes for CASSYSSNTDTQYF.